This entry describes one T cell receptor (beta chain). Authors' data handling: Estimation of nucleated cell counts relied on the amplification of reference gene primers. Method: immunoSEQ multiplex PCR; TCRdb's copy keeps in-frame clones and lacks some. V and J calls and clone size are as listed in that table; D and trimming were resolved from the DNA. This sample yields approximately 70,000 clones, of which roughly 77% are seen a single time; roughly a third belongs to the top ten. There are 13 residues in the CDR3. V was trimmed by 3 bases and J by 6 bases, leaving 9 bases between them. The source of the sample is a study of blood T cell repertoires in COVID-19. About the research overall: Material from acute and convalescent COVID-19 was sourced from the United States, Italy and Spain. Sources were T cells, B-cell-depleted T cells, or PBMCs; the material itself was cDNA or gDNA.

Sequences were obtained from peripheral blood. The V and J genes are TRBV12-3 or TRBV12-4 and TRBJ1-5; D gene uncertain. This clonotype was sampled from a woman in her 70s with acute or convalescent COVID-19. The CDR3: CASSFGETQPQHF. The CDR3 DNA sequence: TGTGCCAGCAGTTTTGGGGAGACTCAGCCCCAGCATTTT.